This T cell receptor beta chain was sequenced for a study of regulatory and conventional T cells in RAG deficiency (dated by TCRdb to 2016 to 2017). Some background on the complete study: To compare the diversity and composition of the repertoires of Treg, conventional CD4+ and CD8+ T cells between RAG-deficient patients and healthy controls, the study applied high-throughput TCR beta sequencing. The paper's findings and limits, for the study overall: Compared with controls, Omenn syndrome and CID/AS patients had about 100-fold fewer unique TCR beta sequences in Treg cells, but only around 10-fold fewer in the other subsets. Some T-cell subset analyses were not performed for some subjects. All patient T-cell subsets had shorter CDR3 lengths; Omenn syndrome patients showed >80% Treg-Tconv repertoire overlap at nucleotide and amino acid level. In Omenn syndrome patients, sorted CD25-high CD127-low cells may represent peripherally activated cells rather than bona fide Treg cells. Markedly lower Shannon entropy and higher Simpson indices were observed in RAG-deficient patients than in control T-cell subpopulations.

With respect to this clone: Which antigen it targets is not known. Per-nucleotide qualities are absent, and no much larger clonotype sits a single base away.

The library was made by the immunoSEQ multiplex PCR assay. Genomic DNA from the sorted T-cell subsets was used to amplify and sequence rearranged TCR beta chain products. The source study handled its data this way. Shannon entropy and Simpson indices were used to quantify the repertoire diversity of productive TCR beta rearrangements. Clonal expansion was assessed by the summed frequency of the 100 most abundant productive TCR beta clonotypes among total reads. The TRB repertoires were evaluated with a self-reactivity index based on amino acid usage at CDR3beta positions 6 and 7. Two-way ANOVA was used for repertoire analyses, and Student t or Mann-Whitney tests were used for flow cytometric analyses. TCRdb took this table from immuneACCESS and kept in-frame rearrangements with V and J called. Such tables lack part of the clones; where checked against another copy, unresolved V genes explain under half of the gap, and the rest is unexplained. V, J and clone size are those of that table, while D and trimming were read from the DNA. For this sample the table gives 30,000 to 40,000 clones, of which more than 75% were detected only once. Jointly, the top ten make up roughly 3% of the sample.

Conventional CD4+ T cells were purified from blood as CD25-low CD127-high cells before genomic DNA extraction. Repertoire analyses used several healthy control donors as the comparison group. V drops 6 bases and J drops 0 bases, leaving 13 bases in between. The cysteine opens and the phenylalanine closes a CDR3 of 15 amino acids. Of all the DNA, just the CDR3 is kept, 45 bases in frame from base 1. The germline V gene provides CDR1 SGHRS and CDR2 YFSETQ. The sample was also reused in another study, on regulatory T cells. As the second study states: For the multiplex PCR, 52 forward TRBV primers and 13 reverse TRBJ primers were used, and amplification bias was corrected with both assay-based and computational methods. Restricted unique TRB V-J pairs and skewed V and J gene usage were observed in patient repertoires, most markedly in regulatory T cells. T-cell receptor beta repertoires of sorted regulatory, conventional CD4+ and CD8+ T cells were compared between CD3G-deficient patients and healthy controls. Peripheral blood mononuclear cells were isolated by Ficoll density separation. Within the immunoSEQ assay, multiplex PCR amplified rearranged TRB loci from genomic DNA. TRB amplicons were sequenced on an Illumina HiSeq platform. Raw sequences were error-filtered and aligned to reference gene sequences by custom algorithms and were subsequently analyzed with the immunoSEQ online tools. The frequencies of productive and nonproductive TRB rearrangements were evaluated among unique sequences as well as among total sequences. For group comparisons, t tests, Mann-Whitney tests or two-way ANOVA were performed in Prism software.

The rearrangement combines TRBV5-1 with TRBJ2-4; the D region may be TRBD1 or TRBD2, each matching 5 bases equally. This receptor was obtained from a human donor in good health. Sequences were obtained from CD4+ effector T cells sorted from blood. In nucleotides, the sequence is TGCGCCAGCACTAGGTGGGGGAGAGCCAAAAACATTCAGTACTTC. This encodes CASTRWGRAKNIQYF.